This entry describes one T cell receptor (beta chain). Its antigen is still unknown. The repertoire was sequenced with immunoSEQ multiplex PCR; TCRdb's copy has only in-frame clones and lacks some. This sample yields roughly 1.4 million clones, of which 98% are seen a single time; under 0.45% belongs to the top ten. The data were taken from a study of shared clonotypes between healthy human individuals. Study conclusions and caveats: Estimated clonotype richness was generally higher in naive than memory subsets.

The V end was cut by 5 bases, the J end by 6 bases, with 14 bases between. This CDR3 has 13 amino acids. Germline CDR1 reads SGHTA; CDR2 reads FQGNSA. This receptor was identified in a young man in good health. Material for sequencing was naive CD4+ T cells sorted from blood. Subset specified: CD45RA+ positively selected. The chain employs TRBV7-2 and TRBJ2-7, with D perhaps matching TRBD1 (8 bases). Here the CDR3 reads CASSANRGGEQYF. The CDR3 DNA reads as TGTGCCAGCAGCGCGAACAGGGGGGGCGAGCAGTACTTC.